This T cell receptor beta chain was documented in a study of T cell responses to AZD1222 COVID-19 vaccine. TCRdb's table, derived via immunoSEQ multiplex PCR, lists solely in-frame clones and lacks some. In the table there are over 120,000 clones, 90% to 95% of which are singletons. As to this clone: What it binds is unknown.

Study outcomes and limitations: At baseline, seropositivity was found in only six or seven AZD1222 recipients.

Germline V gene lookup returns CDR1 MDHEN and CDR2 SYDVKM. Between the trimmed V and J ends, which lost 7 bases and 2 bases, there was a span of 12 bases. The CDR3 runs to 13 residues. The sample in question was peripheral blood, obtained on day 0 of AZD1222 vaccination. The chain is built from TRBV28 and TRBJ2-7; D might be TRBD1 or TRBD2, each matching 5 bases. The sequence came from an adult in good health. This CDR3 reads CASMGVAPYEQYF. The CDR3 region has the DNA TGTGCCAGCATGGGGGTGGCCCCCTACGAGCAGTACTTC. The whole variable domain, remainder taken from reference TRBV28 and TRBJ2-7, is DVKVTQSSRYLVKRTGEKVFLECVQDMDHENMFWYRQDPGLGLRLIYFSYDVKMKEKGDIPEGYSVSREKKERFSLILESASTNQTSMYLCASMGVAPYEQYFGPGTRLTVT.